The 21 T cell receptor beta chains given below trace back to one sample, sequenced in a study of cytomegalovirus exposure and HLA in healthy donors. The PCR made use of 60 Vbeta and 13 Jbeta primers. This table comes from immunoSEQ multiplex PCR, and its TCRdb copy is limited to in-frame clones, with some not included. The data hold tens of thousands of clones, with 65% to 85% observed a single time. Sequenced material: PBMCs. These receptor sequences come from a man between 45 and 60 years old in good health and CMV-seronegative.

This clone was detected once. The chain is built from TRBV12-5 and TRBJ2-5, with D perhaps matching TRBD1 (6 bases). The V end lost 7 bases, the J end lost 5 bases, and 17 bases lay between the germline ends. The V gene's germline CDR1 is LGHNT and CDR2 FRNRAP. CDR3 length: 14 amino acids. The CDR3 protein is CASAAGTTWETQYF. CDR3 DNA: TGTGCTAGTGCCGCCGGGACAACCTGGGAGACCCAGTACTTC.

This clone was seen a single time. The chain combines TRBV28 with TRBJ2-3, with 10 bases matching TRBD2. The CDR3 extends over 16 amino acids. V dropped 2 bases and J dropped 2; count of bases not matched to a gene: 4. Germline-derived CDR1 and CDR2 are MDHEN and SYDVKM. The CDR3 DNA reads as TGTGCCAGCAGTTTACCCACTAGCGGGAACACAGATACGCAGTATTTT. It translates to CASSLPTSGNTDTQYF. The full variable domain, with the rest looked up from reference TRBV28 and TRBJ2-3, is DVKVTQSSRYLVKRTGEKVFLECVQDMDHENMFWYRQDPGLGLRLIYFSYDVKMKEKGDIPEGYSVSREKKERFSLILESASTNQTSMYLCASSLPTSGNTDTQYFGPGTRLTVL.

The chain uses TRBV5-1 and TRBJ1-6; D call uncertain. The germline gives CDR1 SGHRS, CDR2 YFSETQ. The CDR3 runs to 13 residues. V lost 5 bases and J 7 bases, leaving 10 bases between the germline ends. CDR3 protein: CASRADTNSPLHF. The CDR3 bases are TGCGCCAGCAGGGCCGACACCAATTCACCCCTCCACTTT.

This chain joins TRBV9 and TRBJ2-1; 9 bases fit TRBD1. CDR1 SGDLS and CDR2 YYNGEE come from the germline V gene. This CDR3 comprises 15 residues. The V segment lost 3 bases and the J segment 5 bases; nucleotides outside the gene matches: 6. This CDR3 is CASSDGTGSDNEQFF. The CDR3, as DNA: TGTGCCAGCAGCGACGGGACAGGGTCAGACAATGAGCAGTTCTTC.

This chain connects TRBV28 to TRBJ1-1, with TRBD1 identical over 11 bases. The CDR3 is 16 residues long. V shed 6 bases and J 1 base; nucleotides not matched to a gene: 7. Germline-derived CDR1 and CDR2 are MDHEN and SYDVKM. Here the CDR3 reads CASRGGTGGKNTEAFF. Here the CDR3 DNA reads TGTGCCAGCAGGGGTGGGACAGGGGGGAAGAACACTGAAGCTTTCTTT.

In DNA form, the CDR3 reads TGTGCCAGCCTCTCCGGGACAGAGAACACCGGGGAGCTGTTTTTT. Translation: CASLSGTENTGELFF. The genes are TRBV7-2 and TRBJ2-2; TRBD1 aligns across 7 bases. The junction had 7 bases not matched to a gene; V was cut back by 8 bases and J by 1 base. The CDR3 has 15 amino acids. From germline, CDR1 is SGHTA and CDR2 FQGNSA.

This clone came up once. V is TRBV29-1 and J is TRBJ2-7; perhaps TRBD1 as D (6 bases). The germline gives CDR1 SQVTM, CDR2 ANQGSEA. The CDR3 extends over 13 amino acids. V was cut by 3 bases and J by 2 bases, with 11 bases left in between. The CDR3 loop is CSVEGATTYEQYF. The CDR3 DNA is TGCAGCGTTGAGGGGGCGACTACCTACGAGCAGTACTTC.

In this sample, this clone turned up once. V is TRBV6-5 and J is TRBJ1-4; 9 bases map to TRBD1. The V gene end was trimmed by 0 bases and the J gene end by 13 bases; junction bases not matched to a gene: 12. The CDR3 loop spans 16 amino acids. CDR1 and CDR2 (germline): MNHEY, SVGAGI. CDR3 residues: CASSYSGTGQKSGLFF. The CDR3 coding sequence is TGTGCCAGCAGTTACTCCGGGACAGGGCAAAAATCTGGACTGTTTTTT.

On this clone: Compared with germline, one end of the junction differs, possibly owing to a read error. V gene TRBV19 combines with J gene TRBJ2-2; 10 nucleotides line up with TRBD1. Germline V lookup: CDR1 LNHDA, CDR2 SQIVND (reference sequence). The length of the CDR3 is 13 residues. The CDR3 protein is CASSPGQGGVLFF. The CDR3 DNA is TGTGCCAGTAGTCCAGGACAGGGGGGGGTGCTGTTTTTT.

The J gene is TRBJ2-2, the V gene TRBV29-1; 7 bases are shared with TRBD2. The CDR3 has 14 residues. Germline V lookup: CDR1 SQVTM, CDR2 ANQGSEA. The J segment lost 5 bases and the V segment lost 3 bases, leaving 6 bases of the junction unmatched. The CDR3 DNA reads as TGCAGCGTTGAGAGCGGGGCGTGGACCGGGGAGCTGTTTTTT. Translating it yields CSVESGAWTGELFF.

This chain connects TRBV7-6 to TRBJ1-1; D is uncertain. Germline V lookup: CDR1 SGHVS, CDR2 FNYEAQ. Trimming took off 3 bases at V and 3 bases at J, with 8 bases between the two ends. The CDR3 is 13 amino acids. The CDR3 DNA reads TGTGCCAGCAGCTTTGAGTTTGACACTGAAGCTTTCTTT. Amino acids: CASSFEFDTEAFF.

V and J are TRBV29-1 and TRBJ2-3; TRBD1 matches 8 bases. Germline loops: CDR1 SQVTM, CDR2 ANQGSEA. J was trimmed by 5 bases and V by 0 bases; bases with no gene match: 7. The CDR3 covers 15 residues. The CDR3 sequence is CSVEDARGQRDTQYF. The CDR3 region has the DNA TGCAGCGTTGAAGATGCCAGGGGGCAGAGAGATACGCAGTATTTT.

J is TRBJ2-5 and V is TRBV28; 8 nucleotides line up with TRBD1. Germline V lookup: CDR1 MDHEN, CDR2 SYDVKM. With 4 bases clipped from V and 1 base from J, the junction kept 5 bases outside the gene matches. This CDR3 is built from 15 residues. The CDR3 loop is CASSSSGQAQETQYF. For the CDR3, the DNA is TGTGCCAGCAGTTCATCGGGACAGGCCCAAGAGACCCAGTACTTC.

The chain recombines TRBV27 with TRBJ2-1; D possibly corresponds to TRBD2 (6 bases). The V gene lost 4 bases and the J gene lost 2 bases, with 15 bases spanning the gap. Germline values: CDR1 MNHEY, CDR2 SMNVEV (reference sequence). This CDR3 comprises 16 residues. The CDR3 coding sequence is TGTGCCAGCAGTTCGTTGGGGACTGCCGCCTACAATGAGCAGTTCTTC. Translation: CASSSLGTAAYNEQFF.

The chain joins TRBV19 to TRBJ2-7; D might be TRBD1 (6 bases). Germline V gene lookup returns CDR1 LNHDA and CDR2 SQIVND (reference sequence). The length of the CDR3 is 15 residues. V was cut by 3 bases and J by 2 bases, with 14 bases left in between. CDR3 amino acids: CASSIKQGRTYEQYF. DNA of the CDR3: TGTGCCAGTAGTATTAAGCAGGGGAGAACCTACGAGCAGTACTTC.

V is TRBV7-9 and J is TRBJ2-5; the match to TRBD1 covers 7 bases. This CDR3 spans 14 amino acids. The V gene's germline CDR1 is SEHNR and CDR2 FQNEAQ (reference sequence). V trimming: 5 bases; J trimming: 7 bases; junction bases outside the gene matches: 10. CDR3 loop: CASSPGQTWVTQYF. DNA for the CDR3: TGTGCCAGCAGCCCGGGACAGACTTGGGTGACCCAGTACTTC. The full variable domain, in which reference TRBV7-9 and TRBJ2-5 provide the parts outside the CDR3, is DTGVSQNPRHKITKRGQNVTFRCDPISEHNRLYWYRQTLGQGPEFLTYFQNEAQLEKSRLLSDRFSAERPKGSFSTLEIQRTEQGDSAMYLCASSPGQTWVTQYFGPGTRLLVL.

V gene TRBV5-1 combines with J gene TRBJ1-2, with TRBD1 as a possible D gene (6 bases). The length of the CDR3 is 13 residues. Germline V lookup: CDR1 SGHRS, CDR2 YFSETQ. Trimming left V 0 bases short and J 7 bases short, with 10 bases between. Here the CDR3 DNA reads TGCGCCAGCAGCTTGGACAGGGTGGGTGGCTACACCTTC. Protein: CASSLDRVGGYTF.

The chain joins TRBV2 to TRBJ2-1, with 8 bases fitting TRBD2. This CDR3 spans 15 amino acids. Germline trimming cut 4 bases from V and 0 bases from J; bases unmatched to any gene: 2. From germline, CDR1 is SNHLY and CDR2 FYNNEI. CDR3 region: CASSGGTSSYNEQFF. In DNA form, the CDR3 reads TGTGCCAGCAGTGGAGGGACTAGCTCCTACAATGAGCAGTTCTTC.

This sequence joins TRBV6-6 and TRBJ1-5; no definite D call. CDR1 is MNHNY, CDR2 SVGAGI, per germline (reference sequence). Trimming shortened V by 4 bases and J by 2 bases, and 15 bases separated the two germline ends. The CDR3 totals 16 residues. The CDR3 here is CASSFQERGGNQPQHF. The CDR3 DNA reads TGTGCCAGCAGTTTCCAAGAGCGCGGGGGCAATCAGCCCCAGCATTTT.

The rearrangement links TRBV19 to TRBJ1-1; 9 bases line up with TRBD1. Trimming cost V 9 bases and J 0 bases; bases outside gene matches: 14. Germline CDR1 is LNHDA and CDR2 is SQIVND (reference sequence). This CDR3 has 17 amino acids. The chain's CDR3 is CASLKPGQGEMNTEAFF. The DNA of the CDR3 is TGTGCCAGCCTTAAACCGGGACAGGGAGAAATGAACACTGAAGCTTTCTTT.

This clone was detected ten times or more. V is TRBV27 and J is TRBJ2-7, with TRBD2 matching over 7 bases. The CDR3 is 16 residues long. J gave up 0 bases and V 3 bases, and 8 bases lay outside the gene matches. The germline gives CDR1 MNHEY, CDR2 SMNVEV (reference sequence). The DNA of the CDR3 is TGTGCCAGCAGTTTTTCGAGCGGGGAGAGCTCCTACGAGCAGTACTTC. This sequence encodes CASSFSSGESSYEQYF.